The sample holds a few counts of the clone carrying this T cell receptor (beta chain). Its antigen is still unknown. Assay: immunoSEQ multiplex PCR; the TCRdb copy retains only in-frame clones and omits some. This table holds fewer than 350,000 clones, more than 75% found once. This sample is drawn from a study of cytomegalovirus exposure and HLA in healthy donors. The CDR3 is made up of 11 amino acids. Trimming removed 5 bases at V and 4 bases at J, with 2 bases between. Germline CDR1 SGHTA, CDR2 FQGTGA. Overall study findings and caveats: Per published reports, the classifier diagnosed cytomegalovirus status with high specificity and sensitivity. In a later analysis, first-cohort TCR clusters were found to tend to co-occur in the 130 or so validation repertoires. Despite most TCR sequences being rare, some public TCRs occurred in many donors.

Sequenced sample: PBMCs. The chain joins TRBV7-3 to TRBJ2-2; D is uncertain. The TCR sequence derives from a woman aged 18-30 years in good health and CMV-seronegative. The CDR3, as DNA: TGTGCCAGCAGCCTCACCGGGGAGCTGTTTTTT. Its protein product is CASSLTGELFF.